Presented here are 5 T cell receptor beta chains from one specimen sequenced in a study of breast tumors, draining lymph nodes, adjacent tissues. TCRdb re-derived calls from the multiplex PCR reads in MiXCR, one entry per CDR3 protein. The table includes about 200,000 distinct CDR3 sequences, around 29% detected once. Samples came from axillary lymph nodes draining the breast cancer. Material: axillary lymph node tissue. These receptors were collected from a female donor with breast cancer. Some clones in this sample may be carry-over from other donors' samples.

This clonotype appeared a few times. A much bigger clone sits one base away, suggesting this may be a read error. V and J are TRBV10-3 and TRBJ2-3; D is perhaps TRBD1 or TRBD2 (5 bases each). The CDR3 sequence is 15 residues long. In germline, CDR1 is ENHRY, CDR2 SYGVKD. The DNA for the CDR3 is TGTGCCACCGACCGGGACCGGAACTTCACAAATACGCAGTATTTT. Translating it yields CATDRDRNFTNTQYF.

This clonotype has ten or more counts. This chain joins TRBV15 and TRBJ2-1, with D unclear. The V gene's germline CDR1 is LNHNV and CDR2 YYDKDF (reference sequence). This CDR3 is built from 14 residues. Trimming left V 5 bases short and J 1 base short, with 9 bases between. The CDR3 DNA follows: TGTGCCACCAGCCCTTTACCGTCCTACAATGAGCAGTTCTTC. Translating gives CATSPLPSYNEQFF.

Regarding this clonotype: A much larger clone differs from this one at a single base, so this may be a read error. The chain has TRBV6-1 and TRBJ2-7; D uncertain. Per the germline V gene, CDR1 is MNHNS and CDR2 is SASEGT. This CDR3 has 10 residues. This chain's CDR3 is CTSSEEVQYF. In DNA form, the CDR3 reads TGTACCAGCAGTGAAGAGGTGCAGTACTTC.

In this sample, this clonotype turned up many times. The CDR3 is CASSQPRQGSNSPLHF. For the CDR3, the DNA is TGCGCCAGCAGCCAACCACGACAGGGTAGTAATTCACCCCTCCACTTT. The rearrangement uses TRBV4-1 and TRBJ1-6, with TRBD1 matching 7 bases. The CDR3 loop spans 16 amino acids. CDR1 and CDR2 (germline): MGHRA, YSYEKL. Trimming at V came to 2 bases and at J to 6 bases, leaving 7 bases not matched to a gene.

This chain joins TRBV20-1 and TRBJ2-5; D is possibly TRBD2 (6 bases). The CDR3 is 14 residues long. Trimming pared 0 bases from V and 5 bases from J, leaving 13 bases between. CDR1 is DFQATT, CDR2 SNEGSKA, per germline (reference sequence). The CDR3: CSAREPGAGETQYF. The CDR3 nucleotides are TGCAGTGCTAGAGAGCCCGGGGCGGGGGAGACCCAGTACTTC.